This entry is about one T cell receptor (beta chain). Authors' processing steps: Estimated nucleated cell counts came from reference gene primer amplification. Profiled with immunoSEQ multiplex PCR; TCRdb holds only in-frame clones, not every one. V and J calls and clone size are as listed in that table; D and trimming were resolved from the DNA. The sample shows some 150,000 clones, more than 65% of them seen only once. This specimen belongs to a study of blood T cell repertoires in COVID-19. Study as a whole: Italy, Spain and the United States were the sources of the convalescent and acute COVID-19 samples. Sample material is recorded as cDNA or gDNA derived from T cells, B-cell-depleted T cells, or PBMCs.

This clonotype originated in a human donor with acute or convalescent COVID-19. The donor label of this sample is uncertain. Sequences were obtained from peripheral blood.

In DNA, the CDR3 is TGCAGCGTTGATCGAGTCTATGGCTACACCTTC. It yields the protein CSVDRVYGYTF. This chain connects TRBV29-1 to TRBJ1-2; D remains unclear. The length of the CDR3 is 11 residues. V was cut by 3 bases and J by 4 bases, with 6 bases left in between. Germline CDR1 reads SQVTM; CDR2 reads ANQGSEA.